This TCR beta chain appears in the sequencing data of a study of blood T cell repertoires in COVID-19. Study-wide background: Researchers got acute and convalescent COVID-19 samples from the United States, Italy and Spain. From T cells, B-cell-depleted T cells, or PBMCs came the material, which was cDNA or gDNA.

Germline lookup yields CDR1 LNHNV and CDR2 YYDKDF (reference sequence). The CDR3 extends over 14 amino acids. V was pared by 1 base and J by 6 bases, with 12 bases between. Original methodology: Cell counts per sample came from amplifying reference gene primers. Produced via immunoSEQ multiplex PCR; TCRdb's table is partial and in-frame only. V and J calls and clone size are copied from that table; D and trimming were computed from the DNA. The table includes about 47,000 clones, around 86% detected once. This sequence was found in a man in his 60s with active COVID-19. Sequencing input: peripheral blood. This rearrangement joins TRBV15 to TRBJ2-5; the D gene is possibly TRBD1 (7 bases). CDR3 bases: TGTGCCACCAGCAGAGGGACAGGAGGGAAGACCCAGTACTTC. Translation: CATSRGTGGKTQYF.